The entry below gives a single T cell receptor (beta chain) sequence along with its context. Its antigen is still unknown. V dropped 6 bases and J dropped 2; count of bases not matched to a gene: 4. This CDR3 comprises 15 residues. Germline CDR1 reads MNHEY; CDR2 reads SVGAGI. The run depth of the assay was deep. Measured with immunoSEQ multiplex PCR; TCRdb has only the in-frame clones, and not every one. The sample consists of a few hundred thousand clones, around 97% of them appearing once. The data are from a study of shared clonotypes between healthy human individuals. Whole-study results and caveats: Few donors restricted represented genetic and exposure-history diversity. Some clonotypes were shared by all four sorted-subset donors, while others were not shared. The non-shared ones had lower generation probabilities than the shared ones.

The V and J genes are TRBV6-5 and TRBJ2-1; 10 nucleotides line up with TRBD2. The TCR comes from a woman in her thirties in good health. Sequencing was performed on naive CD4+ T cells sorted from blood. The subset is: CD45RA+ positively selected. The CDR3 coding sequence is TGTGCCAGCAGCCCTAGCGGGAGAACCTACAATGAGCAGTTCTTC. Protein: CASSPSGRTYNEQFF.